This passage covers 22 T cell receptor beta chains from one sample sequenced in a study of blood T cell repertoires in COVID-19. Measured with immunoSEQ multiplex PCR; TCRdb has only the in-frame clones, and not every one. This table has about 230,000 clones, about 83% appearing once. Sequencing was performed on peripheral blood. All receptors derive from a woman in her forties or fifties with acute or convalescent COVID-19.

This clone appeared once. J is TRBJ2-3 and V is TRBV4-1, with 9 bases matching TRBD2. Trimming took 4 bases from V and 3 from J; bases not matched to a gene: 5. The V gene's germline CDR1 is MGHRA and CDR2 YSYEKL. The CDR3 length is 15 residues. The CDR3 is CASSLTGLATDTQYF. DNA for the CDR3: TGCGCCAGCAGCCTGACGGGACTAGCTACAGATACGCAGTATTTT.

The chain links TRBV6-5 to TRBJ1-2; no firm D call. CDR3 length equals 16 residues. From germline, CDR1 is MNHEY and CDR2 SVGAGI. V lost 2 bases, J lost 2 bases, and 15 bases lay in between. CDR3 amino acids: CASSYGGYGRNYGYTF. The CDR3, as DNA: TGTGCCAGCAGTTACGGCGGGTATGGACGGAACTATGGCTACACCTTC.

The V call is TRBV2, the J call TRBJ2-3; D is uncertain. The CDR3 contains 12 residues. The germline V gene encodes CDR1 SNHLY and CDR2 FYNNEI. V dropped 4 bases and J dropped 4 bases, with 6 bases sitting between them. The CDR3 loop is CASSARSDTQYF. CDR3 DNA sequence: TGTGCCAGCAGTGCGAGGTCAGATACGCAGTATTTT.

V usage is TRBV19 and J usage is TRBJ1-2; TRBD1 matches at 7 bases. The CDR3 has 14 residues. The germline V gene has CDR1 LNHDA and CDR2 SQIVND (reference sequence). Trimming removed 5 bases from V and 4 bases from J; junction bases left unmatched: 7. The CDR3 protein is CASSAQQGTYGYTF. DNA for the CDR3: TGTGCCAGTAGTGCCCAACAGGGGACCTATGGCTACACCTTC.

Only a few counts were recorded for this clone. The gene calls are TRBV4-2 and TRBJ2-2, with 9 bases that match TRBD2. Germline lookup yields CDR1 LGHNA and CDR2 YNFKEQ. Trimming cost V 0 bases and J 6 bases; bases outside gene matches: 5. The CDR3 spans 16 residues. CDR3 nucleotide sequence: TGTGCCAGCAGCCAAGAGGTAGTAGCGGGAGCCGGGGAGCTGTTTTTT. Its translation: CASSQEVVAGAGELFF.

Notes on this clone: An end of the junction differs from the germline gene, which may be a read error. CDR3 DNA: TGCGCCAGCTGTCAGGGCAACTATGGCTACACCTTC. Translation gives CASCQGNYGYTF. The chain uses TRBV23-1 and TRBJ1-2; D may be TRBD1 (5 bases). TRBV23-1 is reported as an ORF; its role is uncertain. The length of the CDR3 is 12 residues.

The chain combines TRBV6-6 with TRBJ2-5; 7 bases are a match to TRBD1. Looked up from germline, CDR1 is MNHNY and CDR2 is SVGAGI (reference sequence). The CDR3 totals 14 residues. V dropped 7 bases and J dropped 4; count of bases not matched to a gene: 9. This chain's CDR3 is CASTLTGFGETQYF. The CDR3 DNA reads TGTGCCAGCACCTTGACAGGGTTTGGAGAGACCCAGTACTTC.

This clone was found once. V usage is TRBV19 and J usage is TRBJ2-3; no clear D. Germline V lookup: CDR1 LNHDA, CDR2 SQIVND (reference sequence). The CDR3 length is 15 residues. Trimming pared 1 base from V and 5 bases from J, leaving 13 bases between. CDR3 nucleotides: TGTGCCAGTAGTATAGGGAGCATAATGGGAGATACGCAGTATTTT. Translated, it gives CASSIGSIMGDTQYF.

This CDR3 reads CASSYSYNEQFF. The CDR3 DNA is TGTGCCAGCAGTTACTCCTACAATGAGCAGTTCTTC. The chain uses TRBV5-6 and TRBJ2-1; no reliable D call. Germline values: CDR1 SGHDT, CDR2 YYEEEE. The CDR3 spans 12 residues. The V end was cut by 5 bases, the J end by 0 bases, with 3 bases between.

V gene TRBV3-1 (or the pseudogene TRBV3-2) combines with J gene TRBJ2-3, with TRBD1 as a possible D gene (5 bases). Germline V gene data show CDR1 as LGHDT and CDR2 as YNNKEL (reference sequence). V was clipped by 1 base and J by 3 bases, with 5 bases between them. The CDR3 runs 13 residues. The CDR3 sequence is CASSQGQTDTQYF. The CDR3 coding sequence is TGTGCCAGCAGCCAAGGACAGACAGATACGCAGTATTTT.

The genes are TRBV11-2 and TRBJ2-1, with a weak D call TRBD2 (5 bases). The germline V gene has CDR1 SGHAT and CDR2 FQNNGV. V shed 4 bases and J shed 2 bases, with 6 bases lying between them. The CDR3 covers 13 residues. The CDR3 nucleotides read TGTGCCAGCAGCTACGGGACCTACAATGAGCAGTTCTTC. Amino acid sequence: CASSYGTYNEQFF.

V usage is TRBV27 and J usage is TRBJ1-5, with D possibly matching TRBD1 (5 bases). V lost 1 base and J 6 bases, leaving 13 bases between the germline ends. CDR3 length equals 15 residues. Germline CDR1 reads MNHEY; CDR2 reads SMNVEV (reference sequence). CDR3 in DNA: TGTGCCAGCAGTTTATGGGGGGATCTGGGTCAGCCCCAGCATTTT. It codes for CASSLWGDLGQPQHF.

J is TRBJ2-5 and V is TRBV4-1; D is perhaps TRBD1 (6 bases). Germline V gives CDR1 MGHRA, CDR2 YSYEKL. There are 15 residues in the CDR3. V gave up 3 bases and J gave up 0 bases, with 11 bases separating them. The CDR3 loop is CASSHQQGYQETQYF. CDR3 DNA: TGCGCCAGCAGCCACCAGCAGGGGTACCAAGAGACCCAGTACTTC.

The rearrangement links TRBV19 to TRBJ2-7; D is perhaps TRBD1 (6 bases). The V gene lost 2 bases and the J gene lost 2 bases, with 10 bases spanning the gap. Per the germline V gene, CDR1 is LNHDA and CDR2 is SQIVND (reference sequence). The CDR3 runs to 14 residues. The chain's CDR3 is CASSIFPGAYEQYF. CDR3 sequence (DNA): TGTGCCAGTAGTATATTTCCAGGGGCCTACGAGCAGTACTTC.

The gene calls are TRBV6-5 and TRBJ2-3; TRBD1 agrees at 7 bases. This CDR3 comprises 16 residues. Germline V gene lookup returns CDR1 MNHEY and CDR2 SVGAGI. J was trimmed by 1 base and V by 1 base; bases with no gene match: 5. Here the CDR3 reads CASSYYRGSGTDTQYF. The CDR3 coding sequence is TGTGCCAGCAGTTACTACAGGGGATCGGGCACAGATACGCAGTATTTT.

This clone was found many times. This chain uses TRBV6-6 with TRBJ2-7, with D possibly TRBD1 on 6 matching bases. V gave up 6 bases and J gave up 6 bases, with 15 bases separating them. Germline loops: CDR1 MNHNY, CDR2 SVGAGI (reference sequence). The CDR3 extends over 13 amino acids. CDR3 sequence: CASSRDISAEQYF. CDR3 DNA: TGTGCCAGCAGCCGGGACATCTCAGCCGAGCAGTACTTC.

V and J are TRBV7-9 and TRBJ1-2; D call uncertain. Germline V gene sequence: CDR1 SEHNR, CDR2 FQNEAQ (reference sequence). The CDR3 sequence is 13 residues long. Trimming cost V 4 bases and J 8 bases, with 14 bases left between them. The DNA of the CDR3 is TGTGCCAGCAGCTCCGGGGTCGGGCGCGGCTACACCTTC. It codes for CASSSGVGRGYTF.

The chain links TRBV11-2 to TRBJ1-2; 8 bases match TRBD1. CDR3 size: 13 residues. The J segment lost 8 bases and the V segment lost 4 bases, leaving 6 bases of the junction unmatched. The germline V gene encodes CDR1 SGHAT and CDR2 FQNNGV. The CDR3 coding sequence is TGTGCCAGCAGCTCCAGGACAGGGCAAGGCTACACCTTC. It encodes CASSSRTGQGYTF.

The chain joins TRBV19 to TRBJ1-1, with TRBD1 as a possible D gene (5 bases). Germline V gene lookup returns CDR1 LNHDA and CDR2 SQIVND (reference sequence). CDR3 length: 14 residues. The germline V and J ends were trimmed by 5 bases and 4 bases, with 14 bases remaining between them. CDR3 amino acids: CASSAGGGSTEAFF. As DNA, the CDR3 is TGTGCCAGTAGTGCCGGGGGGGGGAGCACTGAAGCTTTCTTT.

Remarks on this clone: At one end, the junction sequence differs from germline, possibly due to a read error. The chain couples TRBV19 to TRBJ2-7, with D possibly matching TRBD1 (5 bases). CDR1 is LNHDA, CDR2 SQIVND, per germline (reference sequence). The CDR3 consists of 11 residues. CDR3 in DNA: TGTGCCAGTAGTATACGACAGTATTTTGTCTTC. Translating gives CASSIRQYFVF. The variable domain in full, completed from reference TRBV19 and TRBJ2-7, reads DGGITQSPKYLFRKEGQNVTLSCEQNLNHDAMYWYRQDPGQGLRLIYYSQIVNDFQKGDIAEGYSVSREKKESFPLTVTSAQKNPTAFYLCASSIRQYFVFGPGTRLTVT.

This chain links TRBV28 with TRBJ1-2, with 8 bases identical to TRBD1. V was pared by 3 bases and J by 8 bases, with 8 bases of the junction left unmatched. This CDR3 has 14 amino acids. Germline CDR1 is MDHEN and CDR2 is SYDVKM. This CDR3 reads CASSLATGVQGYTF. As DNA, the CDR3 is TGTGCCAGCAGTTTGGCGACAGGGGTTCAGGGCTACACCTTC.

This chain connects TRBV6-5 to TRBJ1-5, with TRBD1 matching over 9 bases. This CDR3 region has 16 residues. V trimming: 0 bases; J trimming: 6 bases; junction bases outside the gene matches: 6. Germline V lookup: CDR1 MNHEY, CDR2 SVGAGI. This CDR3 reads CASSYSVPGQGQPQHF. DNA of the CDR3: TGTGCCAGCAGTTACTCAGTCCCGGGACAGGGTCAGCCCCAGCATTTT.